The clone carrying this T cell receptor (beta chain) was seen repeatedly, ten times or more. Antigen specificity is unknown. This record comes from a study of shared clonotypes between healthy human individuals. The V gene's germline CDR1 is MDHEN and CDR2 SYDVKM. This CDR3 comprises 13 residues. V lost 6 bases and J lost 5; bases outside the gene matches: 2. Sequencing was performed on unsorted PBMC DNA using ten immunoSEQ deep assay plates. The protocol was immunoSEQ multiplex PCR, while the TCRdb copy is restricted to in-frame clones and leaves out a portion. Of about 490,000 clones in the sample, 76% are singletons; the top ten hold under 15%. Unsorted material relied on some 90 million PBMCs as the source of genomic DNA. Whole-study results and caveats: Clonotype sharing across donors was expected to vary with sequencing depth.

The chain uses TRBV28 and TRBJ1-5; 9 positions agree with TRBD1. Sequencing used PBMCs. The TCR was taken from a woman between 40 and 55 years old in good health. Some clones in this sample may be carry-over from other donors' samples. The CDR3 loop reads CASRGQGDQPQHF. The CDR3 nucleotides are TGTGCCAGCAGGGGACAGGGCGATCAGCCCCAGCATTTT.